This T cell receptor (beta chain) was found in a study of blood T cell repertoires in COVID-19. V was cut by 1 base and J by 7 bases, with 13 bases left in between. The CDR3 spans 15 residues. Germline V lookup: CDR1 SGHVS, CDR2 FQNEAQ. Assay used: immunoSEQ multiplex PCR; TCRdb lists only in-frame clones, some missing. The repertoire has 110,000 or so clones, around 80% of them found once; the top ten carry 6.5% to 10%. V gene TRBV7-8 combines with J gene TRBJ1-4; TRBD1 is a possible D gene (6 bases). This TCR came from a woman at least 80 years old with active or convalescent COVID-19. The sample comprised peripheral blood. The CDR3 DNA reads TGTGCCAGCAGCTTAGGAGGTCTAGGGGGTGAAAAACTGTTTTTT. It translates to CASSLGGLGGEKLFF.